The next 19 T cell receptor beta chains were all read from a single sample in a study of cytomegalovirus exposure and HLA in healthy donors. PCR was performed using 60 Vbeta and 13 Jbeta primers. Repertoires were generated with immunoSEQ multiplex PCR, while TCRdb's copy carries only in-frame clones and drops some. The sample table sets out 100,000 to 150,000 clones. Sequencing was carried out using PBMCs. The receptors here all came from a man aged 25-45 years in good health and CMV-seronegative.

This chain joins TRBV5-4 and TRBJ2-1; 13 bases align to TRBD2. J was trimmed by 3 bases and V by 4 bases; bases with no gene match: 7. The CDR3 covers 17 residues. Germline V CDR1 and CDR2: SGHNT, YYREEE (reference sequence). The CDR3 region is CASSPRTSGSSYNEQFF. For the CDR3, the DNA is TGTGCCAGCAGCCCCCGGACTAGCGGGAGTAGCTACAATGAGCAGTTCTTC.

The chain combines TRBV29-1 with TRBJ2-7; TRBD2 matches 13 bases. Per germline, CDR1 SQVTM and CDR2 ANQGSEA. V dropped 5 bases and J dropped 4; count of bases not matched to a gene: 5. CDR3 size: 14 residues. The DNA for the CDR3 is TGCAGCGTTAGGACGACTAGCGGGGGGTACGAGCAGTACTTC. It is translated as CSVRTTSGGYEQYF.

The chain has TRBV18 and TRBJ2-7; possibly TRBD1 for D (6 bases). The CDR3 runs 14 residues. V was pared by 4 bases and J by 3 bases, with 13 bases between. The germline V gene encodes CDR1 KGHSH and CDR2 LQKENI. In nucleotides, the CDR3 is TGTGCCAGCTCACGGGACACGGACCACTACGAGCAGTACTTC. Translated: CASSRDTDHYEQYF.

The rearrangement links TRBV27 to TRBJ1-1; 8 bases match TRBD1. The CDR3 has 16 amino acids. V lost 4 bases, J lost 4 bases, and 11 bases stayed unmatched. Germline loops: CDR1 MNHEY, CDR2 SMNVEV (reference sequence). CDR3 in amino acids: CASSWMTGAQGTEAFF. The CDR3 DNA reads TGTGCCAGCAGTTGGATGACAGGGGCGCAGGGCACTGAAGCTTTCTTT.

This rearrangement joins TRBV6-5 to TRBJ2-7; 8 bases align to TRBD2. The trim removed 2 bases at V and 0 bases at J, leaving 3 bases unmatched. This CDR3 region has 15 residues. Germline lookup yields CDR1 MNHEY and CDR2 SVGAGI. CDR3 DNA sequence: TGTGCCAGCAGTTACCAACTAGCGGACTCCTACGAGCAGTACTTC. Protein: CASSYQLADSYEQYF.

The V gene is TRBV27, the J gene TRBJ2-1, with 8 bases fitting TRBD2. Germline V gives CDR1 MNHEY, CDR2 SMNVEV (reference sequence). Trimming at V came to 6 bases and at J to 10 bases, leaving 2 bases not matched to a gene. This CDR3 is 11 amino acids long. For the CDR3, the DNA is TGTGCCAGCAGGCTAGCGGGCGAGCAGTTCTTC. Its translation is CASRLAGEQFF.

The chain recombines TRBV11-1 with TRBJ1-2; 8 bases agree with TRBD1. Germline V gene lookup returns CDR1 SGHAT and CDR2 FQDESV (reference sequence). The CDR3 sequence is 14 residues long. The J segment lost 4 bases and the V segment lost 5 bases, leaving 6 bases of the junction unmatched. The CDR3 DNA is TGTGCCAGCAGCACGGACAGGGAAAGCTATGGCTACACCTTC. Protein product: CASSTDRESYGYTF. The variable domain in full, with the rest retrieved from reference TRBV11-1 and TRBJ1-2, is EAEVAQSPRYKITEKSQAVAFWCDPISGHATLYWYRQILGQGPELLVQFQDESVVDDSQLPKDRFSAERLKGVDSTLKIQPAELGDSAMYLCASSTDRESYGYTFGSGTRLTVV.

This chain uses TRBV10-3 with TRBJ2-7, with D tentatively TRBD2 (5 bases). This CDR3 is 13 amino acids long. V was pared by 4 bases and J by 5 bases, with 12 bases between. Per germline, CDR1 ENHRY and CDR2 SYGVKD. The CDR3 nucleotides read TGTGCCATCAGTGGCCGGGATCTAGACGAGCAGTACTTC. It encodes CAISGRDLDEQYF.

Details on this clone: The germline gene is not matched at one end of the junction; a read error may be the cause. This rearrangement joins TRBV6-5 to TRBJ2-5, with 7 bases matching TRBD2. CDR3 length equals 16 residues. Germline V gene data show CDR1 as MNHEY and CDR2 as SVGAGI. The CDR3 region is CASSYGVGGIRETQYF. The CDR3 DNA reads as TGTGCCAGTAGTTACGGCGTGGGAGGGATTCGAGAGACCCAGTACTTC.

The chain recombines TRBV15 with TRBJ1-2; D remains ambiguous. V gave up 0 bases and J gave up 8 bases, with 19 bases separating them. This CDR3 spans 16 amino acids. The V gene's germline CDR1 is LNHNV and CDR2 YYDKDF (reference sequence). Here the CDR3 DNA reads TGTGCCACCAGCAGAGATCTGGGTGCGGGGTCCGGGGGCTACACCTTC. It specifies CATSRDLGAGSGGYTF.

The chain links TRBV6-6 to TRBJ2-1; 11 nucleotides align to TRBD2. The CDR3 runs 16 residues. Germline V CDR1 and CDR2: MNHNY, SVGAGI (reference sequence). V lost 6 bases, J lost 7 bases, and 11 bases stayed unmatched. The CDR3 DNA is TGTGCCAGCAGCGCGCCATGGGCTAGCGGGAGGAATGAGCAGTTCTTC. Translated, it gives CASSAPWASGRNEQFF.

V gene TRBV28 combines with J gene TRBJ2-5; weak D call: TRBD2 (6 bases). The CDR3 contains 14 residues. The germline CDR1 and CDR2 sequences are MDHEN and SYDVKM. The germline V and J ends were trimmed by 6 bases and 11 bases, with 22 bases remaining between them. CDR3 DNA sequence: TGTGCCAGCAGAAGGGACTCAACCTGGAGGGAGCAGTACTTC. It specifies CASRRDSTWREQYF. The full variable domain, its missing parts supplied by reference TRBV28 and TRBJ2-5, is DVKVTQSSRYLVKRTGEKVFLECVQDMDHENMFWYRQDPGLGLRLIYFSYDVKMKEKGDIPEGYSVSREKKERFSLILESASTNQTSMYLCASRRDSTWREQYFGPGTRLLVL.

This rearrangement joins TRBV18 to TRBJ2-3, with D maybe TRBD1 (5 bases). CDR1 and CDR2 from the germline V gene are KGHSH and LQKENI. V was trimmed by 2 bases and J by 0 bases, leaving 9 bases between them. The length of the CDR3 is 15 residues. The CDR3 bases are TGTGCCAGCTCACCAACGGCAGGGAGCACAGATACGCAGTATTTT. It codes for CASSPTAGSTDTQYF.

This chain links TRBV28 with TRBJ2-1; 11 nucleotides agree with TRBD2. The V gene end was trimmed by 8 bases and the J gene end by 8 bases; junction bases not matched to a gene: 5. The CDR3 loop spans 13 amino acids. Looked up from germline, CDR1 is MDHEN and CDR2 is SYDVKM. CDR3 bases: TGTGCCAGCTGGGGACTAGCGGAGGATGAGCAGTTCTTC. Protein sequence: CASWGLAEDEQFF.

V is TRBV5-1 and J is TRBJ2-5, with 11 bases matching TRBD1. Germline V lookup: CDR1 SGHRS, CDR2 YFSETQ. CDR3 length: 14 residues. V was clipped by 6 bases and J by 5 bases; unmatched bases: 6. The CDR3: CASNRTGGFETQYF. For the CDR3, the DNA is TGCGCCAGCAACCGGACAGGGGGCTTTGAGACCCAGTACTTC.

This chain connects TRBV5-1 to TRBJ2-2; perhaps TRBD2 as D (5 bases). Per the germline V gene, CDR1 is SGHRS and CDR2 is YFSETQ. V lost 0 bases to trimming and J lost 5 bases, with 11 bases between them. The CDR3 runs 15 residues. The CDR3 DNA is TGCGCCAGCAGCTTGGGCTCCCCGGGGACCGGGGAGCTGTTTTTT. Amino acid sequence: CASSLGSPGTGELFF.

The chain has TRBV5-8 and TRBJ1-1, with a tentative D call TRBD1 (6 bases). With 4 bases removed from V and 6 bases from J, the gap between germline ends came to 16 bases. CDR3 size: 14 residues. From germline, CDR1 is SGHTS and CDR2 YDEGEE. CDR3 nucleotides: TGTGCCAGCAGCACCAGCGGGGGGCTGGCTGAAGCTTTCTTT. Protein: CASSTSGGLAEAFF. The full variable domain, completed using reference TRBV5-8 and TRBJ1-1, is EAGVTQSPTHLIKTRGQQATLRCSPISGHTSVYWYQQALGLGLQFLLWYDEGEERNRGNFPPRFSGRQFPNYSSELNVNALELEDSALYLCASSTSGGLAEAFFGQGTRLTVV.

V and J are TRBV6-5 and TRBJ2-5; D is possibly TRBD1 (5 bases). The DNA matches TRBJ2-7 better at its end, which makes the J call doubtful. CDR1 is MNHEY and CDR2 is SVGAGI in the germline V gene. The CDR3 has 14 residues. The CDR3 loop reads CASSLGRAVDEQYF. CDR3 DNA sequence: TGTGCCAGCAGTTTGGGCAGGGCTGTCGACGAGCAGTACTTC.

The rearrangement joins TRBV10-3 to TRBJ1-1; D gene unclear. V shed 7 bases and J shed 2 bases, with 11 bases lying between them. The length of the CDR3 is 13 residues. Germline V gives CDR1 ENHRY, CDR2 SYGVKD. CDR3 nucleotide sequence: TGTGCCATCACCGTACAGCTTAACACTGAAGCTTTCTTT. Its translation: CAITVQLNTEAFF.